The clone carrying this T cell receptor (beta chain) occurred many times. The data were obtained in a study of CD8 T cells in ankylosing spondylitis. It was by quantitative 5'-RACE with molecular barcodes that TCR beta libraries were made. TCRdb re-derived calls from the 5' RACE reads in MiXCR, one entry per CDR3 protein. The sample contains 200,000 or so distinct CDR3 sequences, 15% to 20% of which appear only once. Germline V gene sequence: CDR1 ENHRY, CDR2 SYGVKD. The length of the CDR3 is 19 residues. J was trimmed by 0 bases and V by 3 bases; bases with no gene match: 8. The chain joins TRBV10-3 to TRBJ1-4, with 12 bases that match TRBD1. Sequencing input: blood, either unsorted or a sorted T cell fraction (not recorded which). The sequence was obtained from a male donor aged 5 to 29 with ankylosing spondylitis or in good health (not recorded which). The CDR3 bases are TGTGCCATCAGTGATGGGACAGGGGGCCCCGTTGCAACTAATGAAAAACTGTTTTTT. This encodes CAISDGTGGPVATNEKLFF.